Listed here is a single T cell receptor beta chain. This specimen belongs to a study of control samples from healthy donors and cancer patients. Germline values: CDR1 ENHRY, CDR2 SYGVKD. Germline trimming cut 5 bases from V and 3 bases from J; bases unmatched to any gene: 6. The CDR3 consists of 15 residues. The assay was immunoSEQ multiplex PCR, and TCRdb's table has in-frame clones only and misses some. Of about 110,000 clones listed, just under 85% are singletons. V and J are TRBV10-3 and TRBJ1-5; 8 positions match TRBD1. The sequence came from a man aged 18 to 30 in good health. Sequencing used blood. In DNA, the CDR3 is TGTGCCATCAGTTCCGACAGGGGATACAATCAGCCCCAGCATTTT. Translation: CAISSDRGYNQPQHF.